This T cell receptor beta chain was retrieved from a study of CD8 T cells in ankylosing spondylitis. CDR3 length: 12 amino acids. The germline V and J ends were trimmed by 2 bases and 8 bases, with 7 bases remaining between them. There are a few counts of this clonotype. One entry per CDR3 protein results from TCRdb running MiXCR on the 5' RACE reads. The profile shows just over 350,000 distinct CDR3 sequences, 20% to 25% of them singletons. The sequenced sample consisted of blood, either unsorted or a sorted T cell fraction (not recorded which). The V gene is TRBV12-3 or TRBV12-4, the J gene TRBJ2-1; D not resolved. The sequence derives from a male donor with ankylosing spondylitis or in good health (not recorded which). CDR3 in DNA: TGTGCCAGCAGTTTAACTATTGATGAGCAGTTCTTC. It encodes CASSLTIDEQFF.